What follows describes a single T cell receptor beta chain. No antigen is known for it. No much larger clone exists at a distance of one base, and base qualities are not known. The library was built by means of the immunoSEQ multiplex PCR assay. Entries here come from immuneACCESS through TCRdb and include only in-frame sequences with V and J called. Some clones fail to appear in such tables; in the studies checked, an unresolved V gene covers under half of the shortfall, and the cause of the remainder is unknown. The sample profile shows around 120,000 clones; more than 70% of them were found once. The top ten clones comprise approximately 12% of the sample. The data derive from a study of PD-1 blockade in mismatch repair-deficient tumors (dated by TCRdb to about 2017). With regard to the full study: The trial enrolled 86 consecutive patients with roughly twelve mismatch repair-deficient cancer types between September 2013 and September 2016, all previously treated and progressing. Deep sequencing of TCR CDR3 regions was used to track tumor-associated T cell clones in peripheral blood of patients responding to PD-1 blockade.

For each enrolled patient, mismatch repair deficiency was established using either polymerase chain reaction or immunohistochemistry. TCR sequencing was carried out for three patients who responded to pembrolizumab therapy. Pembrolizumab PD-1 blockade was prospectively tested in advanced mismatch repair-deficient cancers, regardless of tissue of origin, in the phase II trial. Peripheral blood T cell samples were serially collected before and at multiple times after PD-1 blockade was started. Blood sampling times were expressed in weeks after the first pembrolizumab dose. In the germline V gene (reference sequence), CDR1 corresponds to MNHEY and CDR2 to SMNVEV. The CDR3 sequence holds 14 residues, the cysteine and phenylalanine included. The sequence is cut down to CDR3 DNA, 42 bases in frame from base 1. V gives up 3 bases and J gives up 0 bases, and the segment between their germline ends measures 6 bases.

Points the paper makes about the study in general: Rapid expansion after pembrolizumab followed by contraction, generally before radiologic responses, was shown by tumor-resident clones, which were often undetectable in blood before treatment.

The input for sequencing was peripheral blood, taken roughly 70 weeks after starting pembrolizumab. The chain is assembled from TRBV27 and TRBJ1-5, with an unclear D gene assignment. This receptor was obtained from an adult with mismatch repair-deficient cancer. The sequenced DNA: TGTGCCAGCAGTTTTGGCATTAGCAATCAGCCCCAGCATTTT. Its amino acids are CASSFGISNQPQHF.